Below, 2 T cell receptor beta chains from the same sample are listed, as sequenced in a study of blood T cells in healthy people across ages. A sample-barcoded 5' primer and a J-beta primer mix were used in a second PCR of about 7 to 11 cycles. One entry per CDR3 protein, called by TCRdb with MiXCR from the 5' RACE reads. This sample has 1,500,000 or so distinct CDR3 sequences, with approximately 63% found just once. Sequenced material: blood. Receptors originate from a man aged 18 to 35 in good health.

The CDR3 loop is CASSLDGGSKLVTYNEQFF. CDR3 coding DNA: TGCGCCAGCAGCTTGGACGGCGGGAGTAAGCTTGTGACCTACAATGAGCAGTTCTTC. The rearrangement joins TRBV5-1 to TRBJ2-1; 7 positions match TRBD2. Unmatched junction bases numbered 14, after V lost 0 bases and J lost 2 bases. The germline V gene encodes CDR1 SGHRS and CDR2 YFSETQ. The CDR3 contains 19 residues.

This clonotype was counted between two and nine times. The rearrangement links TRBV5-1 to TRBJ2-7, with 7 bases identical to TRBD1. V shed 2 bases, J shed 7 bases, and the junction held 9 bases outside the gene matches. CDR1 and CDR2 (germline): SGHRS, YFSETQ. There are 14 residues in the CDR3. DNA of the CDR3: TGCGCCAGCAGCTTCGGGACAGCTAGATTGGAGCAGTACTTC. Translated: CASSFGTARLEQYF.